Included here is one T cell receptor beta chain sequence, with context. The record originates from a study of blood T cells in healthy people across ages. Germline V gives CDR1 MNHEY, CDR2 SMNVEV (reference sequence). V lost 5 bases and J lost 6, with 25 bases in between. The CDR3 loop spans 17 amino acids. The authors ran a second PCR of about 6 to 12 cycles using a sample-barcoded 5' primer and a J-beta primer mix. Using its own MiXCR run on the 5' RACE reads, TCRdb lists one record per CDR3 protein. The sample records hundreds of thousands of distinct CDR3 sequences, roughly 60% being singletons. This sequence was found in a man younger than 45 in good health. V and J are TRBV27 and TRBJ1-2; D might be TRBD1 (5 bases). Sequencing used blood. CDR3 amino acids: CASSQTIHQGASNGYTF. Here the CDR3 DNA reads TGTGCCAGCAGTCAAACCATCCACCAAGGGGCAAGTAATGGCTACACCTTC.